The 15 T cell receptor beta chains below were found in one sample sequenced in a study of cytomegalovirus exposure and HLA in healthy donors. 13 Jbeta primers and 60 Vbeta primers were used for the PCR. Clones were read by immunoSEQ multiplex PCR, and TCRdb kept only the in-frame ones, dropping some. The sample shows some 150,000 clones, 70% to 85% of them seen only once. The sample comprised PBMCs. Source of these receptors: a man aged 35 to 55 in good health and CMV-seronegative.

In nucleotides, the CDR3 is TGTGCCAGCAGCGTAGTGGCTAGCGGGAGTCGAAATGAGCAGTTCTTC. Encoded protein: CASSVVASGSRNEQFF. This chain uses TRBV9 with TRBJ2-1, with 10 bases fitting TRBD2. Germline V gene sequence: CDR1 SGDLS, CDR2 YYNGEE. This CDR3 is built from 16 residues. The V and J ends lost 0 bases and 7 bases, in that order; junction bases with no gene match: 7.

The chain recombines TRBV10-3 with TRBJ1-1; TRBD1 is a possible D gene (5 bases). The germline CDR1 and CDR2 sequences are ENHRY and SYGVKD. The germline V and J ends were trimmed by 6 bases and 6 bases, with 11 bases remaining between them. The CDR3 has 12 residues. The CDR3 reads CAISGGGPEAFF. DNA for the CDR3: TGTGCCATCAGCGGGGGGGGTCCTGAAGCTTTCTTT.

V is TRBV7-9 and J is TRBJ2-5; D perhaps matches TRBD2 (6 bases). Germline values: CDR1 SEHNR, CDR2 FQNEAQ (reference sequence). The CDR3 covers 17 residues. V was shortened by 0 bases and J by 1 base, with 15 bases between the two germline ends. The CDR3 region has the DNA TGTGCCAGCAGCTTAGCGCGGGGCCCTGGGGGCCAAGAGACCCAGTACTTC. Translation: CASSLARGPGGQETQYF.

The chain couples TRBV18 to TRBJ2-3; TRBD2 is a possible D gene (5 bases). The CDR3 contains 16 residues. The V end lost 2 bases, the J end lost 6 bases, and 18 bases lay between the germline ends. The V gene's germline CDR1 is KGHSH and CDR2 LQKENI. The CDR3, as DNA: TGTGCCAGCTCACCATCAGGACTGATACCGCGGGATACGCAGTATTTT. This translates into CASSPSGLIPRDTQYF. Full variable domain (rest looked up from reference TRBV18 and TRBJ2-3): NAGVMQNPRHLVRRRGQEARLRCSPMKGHSHVYWYRQLPEEGLKFMVYLQKENIIDESGMPKERFSAEFPKEGPSILRIQQVVRGDSAAYFCASSPSGLIPRDTQYFGPGTRLTVL.

The V gene is TRBV4-3, the J gene TRBJ2-1, with 12 bases matching TRBD2. Germline V CDR1 and CDR2: LGHNA, YSLEER. The CDR3 totals 16 residues. Unmatched junction bases numbered 2, after V lost 0 bases and J lost 5 bases. The CDR3 protein is CASSQERLAGDNEQFF. Here the CDR3 DNA reads TGCGCCAGCAGCCAAGAAAGACTAGCGGGGGACAATGAGCAGTTCTTC.

The rearrangement links TRBV7-2 to TRBJ2-2, with D possibly TRBD1 on 6 matching bases. The germline gives CDR1 SGHTA, CDR2 FQGNSA. Trimming shortened V by 5 bases and J by 1 base, and 8 bases separated the two germline ends. CDR3 length: 14 residues. The CDR3 is CASSQQGNTGELFF. The DNA of the CDR3 is TGTGCCAGCAGCCAACAGGGGAACACCGGGGAGCTGTTTTTT.

The rearrangement joins TRBV5-1 to TRBJ1-4; the D gene is possibly TRBD1 (6 bases). Germline V gives CDR1 SGHRS, CDR2 YFSETQ. This CDR3 comprises 14 residues. V lost 5 bases and J lost 8, with 16 bases in between. CDR3 amino acids: CASSRDRRGEKLFF. For the CDR3, the DNA is TGCGCCAGCAGTCGAGACAGGCGGGGGGAAAAACTGTTTTTT.

Details on this clone: At one of its ends the junction is not consistent with the germline gene, which may arise from a read error. The chain couples TRBV6-1 to TRBJ2-5, with 10 bases identical to TRBD2. The CDR3 totals 15 residues. Germline values: CDR1 MNHNS, CDR2 SASEGT. Written as DNA, the CDR3 is TGTGCCAGCAGAGAAGCGGGAGGGGCGCGGGGGACCCAGTACTTC. This translates into CASREAGGARGTQYF.

The chain uses TRBV5-1 and TRBJ2-5; a weak D match, TRBD2 (6 bases). The CDR3 contains 14 residues. Looked up from germline, CDR1 is SGHRS and CDR2 is YFSETQ. Trimming shortened V by 0 bases and J by 4 bases, and 10 bases separated the two germline ends. CDR3 sequence reads: CASSLAGGRETQYF. CDR3 nucleotides: TGCGCCAGCAGCTTGGCCGGGGGTCGAGAGACCCAGTACTTC.

The rearrangement joins TRBV9 to TRBJ1-5, with 7 bases identical to TRBD1. With V trimmed by 3 bases and J by 4 bases, 10 bases remained unmatched. The V gene's germline CDR1 is SGDLS and CDR2 YYNGEE. The CDR3 covers 16 residues. DNA of the CDR3: TGTGCCAGCAGCGCTGATCAGGGGGGTCTAAATCAGCCCCAGCATTTT. It specifies CASSADQGGLNQPQHF. The complete variable domain, with remaining parts taken from reference TRBV9 and TRBJ1-5, reads DSGVTQTPKHLITATGQRVTLRCSPRSGDLSVYWYQQSLDQGLQFLIQYYNGEERAKGNILERFSAQQFPDLHSELNLSSLELGDSALYFCASSADQGGLNQPQHFGDGTRLSIL.

The V gene is TRBV20-1, the J gene TRBJ2-3, with D hard to call. Trimming took off 7 bases at V and 4 bases at J, with 9 bases between the two ends. The CDR3 covers 11 residues. CDR1 DFQATT and CDR2 SNEGSKA come from the germline V gene (reference sequence). Here the CDR3 reads CSVPFADTQYF. The DNA of the CDR3 is TGCAGTGTCCCCTTTGCAGATACGCAGTATTTT.

V gene TRBV5-5 combines with J gene TRBJ1-2, with D unclear. CDR1 is SGHKS and CDR2 is YYEKEE in the germline V gene (reference sequence). V dropped 0 bases and J dropped 3 bases, with 6 bases sitting between them. The CDR3 contains 13 residues. In DNA form, the CDR3 reads TGTGCCAGCAGCTTGGAACAGCACTATGGCTACACCTTC. It encodes CASSLEQHYGYTF.

The chain has TRBV28 and TRBJ2-7; TRBD1 aligns across 7 bases. Germline trimming cut 6 bases from V and 3 bases from J; bases unmatched to any gene: 5. The V gene's germline CDR1 is MDHEN and CDR2 SYDVKM. The CDR3 spans 13 residues. The CDR3 nucleotides read TGTGCCAGCAGAGATACAGGGGACTACGAGCAGTACTTC. It codes for CASRDTGDYEQYF.

This clone was found a few times. The chain combines TRBV19 with TRBJ2-2, with TRBD2 matching over 7 bases. V lost 7 bases and J lost 5; bases outside the gene matches: 13. Looked up from germline, CDR1 is LNHDA and CDR2 is SQIVND (reference sequence). This CDR3 has 16 residues. The CDR3, as DNA: TGTGCCAGTACACCGATACGGGGAGGGAGTACCGGGGAGCTGTTTTTT. Protein: CASTPIRGGSTGELFF.

This chain uses TRBV18 with TRBJ1-2; no firm D call. Trimming left V 0 bases short and J 6 bases short, with 14 bases between. CDR3 length: 15 amino acids. Germline V lookup: CDR1 KGHSH, CDR2 LQKENI. The CDR3 bases are TGTGCCAGCTCACCACCGGGAGGCTCCCTGGATGGCTACACCTTC. Translating it yields CASSPPGGSLDGYTF.